This record covers a single T cell receptor (beta chain). The antigen remains unidentified. The PCR ran on 60 Vbeta and 13 Jbeta primers. Using immunoSEQ multiplex PCR, the repertoire was profiled, and TCRdb retains in-frame clones only, with some absent. The sample has approximately 77,000 clones; 65% to 85% are singletons. This sample is part of a study of cytomegalovirus exposure and HLA in healthy donors. Whole-study findings and limits: An apparent linkage of common viral pathogens to several of the most significant clusters emerged in a later analysis.

This CDR3 region has 15 residues. The V segment lost 6 bases and the J segment 0 bases; nucleotides outside the gene matches: 5. The V gene's germline CDR1 is SEHNR and CDR2 FQNEAQ (reference sequence). V is TRBV7-9 and J is TRBJ1-3, with 7 bases that match TRBD1. The source is a man between 60 and 75 years old in good health and CMV-seropositive. Sequenced input: PBMCs. For the CDR3, the DNA is TGTGCCAGCAGTACCGGGACAGTCTCTGGAAACACCATATATTTT. It is translated as CASSTGTVSGNTIYF.